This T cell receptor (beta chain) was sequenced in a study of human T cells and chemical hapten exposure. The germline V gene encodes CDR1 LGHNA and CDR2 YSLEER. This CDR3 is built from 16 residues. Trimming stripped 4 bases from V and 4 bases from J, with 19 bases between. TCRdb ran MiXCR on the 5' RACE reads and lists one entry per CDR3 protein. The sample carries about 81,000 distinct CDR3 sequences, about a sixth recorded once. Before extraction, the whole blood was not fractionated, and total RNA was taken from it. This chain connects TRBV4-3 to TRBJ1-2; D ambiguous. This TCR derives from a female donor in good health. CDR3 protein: CASSREGGRVPYGYTF. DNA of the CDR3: TGCGCCAGCAGCCGAGAGGGCGGTAGGGTCCCCTATGGCTACACCTTC.